The present T cell receptor (beta chain) was sequenced within a study of cytomegalovirus exposure and HLA in healthy donors. Study as a whole: Assignment to the Caucasian-associated ancestry cluster applied to more than 75% of the approximately 360 genotyped donors.

With respect to this clone: Its antigen is unknown.

Vbeta (60) and Jbeta (13) primers were used in the PCR. As handled by the study authors: Later, an analysis found some 80 million unique TCR beta chains, and about 10 million of these were shared. Only in-frame clones appear in the TCRdb table, and some are missing; sequencing was by immunoSEQ multiplex PCR. The V and J calls and the clone size are those of that table, but D and trimming were determined from the DNA. In the table there are 150,000 to 250,000 clones, over 65% of which are singletons. Findings and caveats of the study: Analysis was carried out at a later point, and it linked a missense DCLRE1C variant to TCR beta V- and J-gene trimming. A later examination showed that TCR association rates differed by HLA locus, with DRB1 most and HLA-C fewest.

The sequence came from a boy younger than 10 in good health and CMV-seronegative. Material: PBMCs.

DNA of the CDR3: TGTGCCAGCAGCTCAACCGGGACAGGGGACAATGAGCAGTTCTTC. Translating it yields CASSSTGTGDNEQFF. This rearrangement joins TRBV6-4 to TRBJ2-1; TRBD1 matches 10 bases. The J segment lost 5 bases and the V segment lost 6 bases, leaving 7 bases of the junction unmatched. Germline CDR1 MRHNA, CDR2 SNTAGT. There are 15 residues in the CDR3.